This T cell receptor beta chain was identified in a study of molecular identifiers for immune sequencing clone quantification. Trimming cost V 6 bases and J 4 bases; bases outside gene matches: 6. The germline gives CDR1 MNHEY, CDR2 SVGEGT. The CDR3 totals 14 residues. This clonotype was detected ten times or more. The antigen is unknown. Input for naive CD8 libraries was about 19,000 to 1,100,000 sorted cells; the RNA fraction used was 10%, 30% or 50%. Sorting selected naive CD8 T cells with a CD8+CD4-CCR7+CD45RA+ phenotype. A single record per CDR3 protein comes from TCRdb applying MiXCR to the PCR reads. The sample yields 400,000 to 600,000 distinct CDR3 sequences, 25% seen once. General observations from the study: More than 99% of effector molecules, versus under 1% of naive-cell molecules, belonged to clones above 20 RNA copies. Reports indicate spiked Jurkat TCR RNA from one cell could be found among around 1 million naive cells.

The chain uses TRBV6-2 or TRBV6-3 and TRBJ1-1, with TRBD1 matching over 9 bases. The sequenced sample consisted of naive CD8+ T cells from blood, with Jurkat cell RNA spiked in. Described subset: FACS-sorted CD8+CD4-CCR7+CD45RA+ naive T cells. This sequence was found in a human donor in good health. Some libraries in this study had Jurkat cell RNA spiked in. This CDR3 is CASRLQGAGTEAFF. CDR3 nucleotide sequence: TGTGCCAGCAGGCTACAGGGGGCGGGCACTGAAGCTTTCTTT.